The present T cell receptor (beta chain) was sequenced within a study of radiotherapy plus CTLA-4 blockade in lung cancer. Whole-study context: Overall, 18% of patients showed an objective response, while 31% attained disease control. General study findings and limits: The best prediction of response reportedly came from early blood T cell clone dynamics, with interferon-beta.

CDR1 is KGHSH and CDR2 is LQKENI in the germline V gene. The CDR3 runs 13 residues. V was clipped by 6 bases and J by 5 bases; unmatched bases: 4. This table comes from immunoSEQ multiplex PCR, and its TCRdb copy is limited to in-frame clones, with some not included. The table records roughly 69,000 clones, approximately 79% of them present only once. This clone was seen a handful of times. Its antigen is still unknown. The sequencing here drew on peripheral blood, taken from a patient treated with radiotherapy plus ipilimumab. This sequence was found in a human donor with non-small cell lung cancer whose response to radiotherapy plus ipilimumab could not be evaluated. Some clones in this sample may be carry-over from other donors' samples. The chain uses TRBV18 and TRBJ2-5; TRBD1 matches at 9 bases. The CDR3 nucleotides are TGTGCCAGCTCCCGGGACAGGGTGGAGACCCAGTACTTC. This codes for CASSRDRVETQYF.